This TCR beta chain is drawn from a study of cytomegalovirus exposure and HLA in healthy donors. Use of 60 Vbeta and 13 Jbeta primers characterized the PCR. Libraries were prepared by immunoSEQ multiplex PCR; TCRdb keeps only in-frame clonotypes and omits some of them. The data show 65,000 to 75,000 clones, with about 73% seen just once and around 10% held by the top ten. The V gene's germline CDR1 is SGHRS and CDR2 YFSETQ. V lost 0 bases to trimming and J lost 8 bases, with 11 bases between them. The CDR3 spans 13 residues. This clone came up a few times. This receptor was identified in a woman in her sixties in good health and CMV-seropositive. The sample consisted of PBMCs. V usage is TRBV5-1 and J usage is TRBJ1-2, with a tentative D call TRBD1 (6 bases). This CDR3 is CASSLETGLGYTF. CDR3 nucleotides: TGCGCCAGCAGCTTGGAGACAGGATTGGGCTACACCTTC.